This T cell receptor (beta chain) was captured by sequencing in a study of T cell repertoires in cytomegalovirus infection (dated 2019 in TCRdb). For the study in its entirety: Donor HLA type was relevant to the analysis, as public TCR beta signatures indicated carriage of CMV infection together with the matching HLA type. General study outcomes and caveats: In both this cohort and an independent roughly 350-donor cohort, the cumulative frequency of public TCR beta family members distinguished carriers of CMV infection plus the relevant HLA type. The ex vivo response was dominated by HLA-C-restricted CMV-specific TCR beta clonotypes, which also provided the single most frequent clonotype in two of eight donors.

Including the terminal cysteine and phenylalanine, the CDR3 comprises 15 residues. Only the CDR3 DNA stays, 45 bases, in frame from base 1. The CDR1 and CDR2 encoded by the germline V gene are SGHRS and YFSETQ. Trimming costs V 0 bases and J 1 base, and their ends lie 7 bases apart. The sample was run on an Illumina HiSeq 1500. TCRdb applied fastp at Q25 and MiXCR to the public reads, then kept only in-frame beta chains. Here each entry gathers all rows of one CDR3 protein and keeps the most common genes and DNA. This sample is represented by around 530,000 distinct CDR3 sequences; approximately 15% of them were singletons. Jointly, the top ten make up under 30% of the sample. This clonotype was counted many times. Its antigen specificity is not known. One base away there is no much larger clone; base qualities are not given.

Sequences were obtained from CD8+ T cells from PBMCs. The clonotype comes from a human donor in good health (CMV status not recorded). Some clones in this sample may be carry-over from other donors' samples. The chain employs TRBV5-1 and TRBJ2-2, with the D segment identity uncertain. The nucleotides read TGCGCCAGCAGCTTGGAGGCAGGGAACACCGGGGAGCTGTTTTTT. Translated, this gives CASSLEAGNTGELFF.